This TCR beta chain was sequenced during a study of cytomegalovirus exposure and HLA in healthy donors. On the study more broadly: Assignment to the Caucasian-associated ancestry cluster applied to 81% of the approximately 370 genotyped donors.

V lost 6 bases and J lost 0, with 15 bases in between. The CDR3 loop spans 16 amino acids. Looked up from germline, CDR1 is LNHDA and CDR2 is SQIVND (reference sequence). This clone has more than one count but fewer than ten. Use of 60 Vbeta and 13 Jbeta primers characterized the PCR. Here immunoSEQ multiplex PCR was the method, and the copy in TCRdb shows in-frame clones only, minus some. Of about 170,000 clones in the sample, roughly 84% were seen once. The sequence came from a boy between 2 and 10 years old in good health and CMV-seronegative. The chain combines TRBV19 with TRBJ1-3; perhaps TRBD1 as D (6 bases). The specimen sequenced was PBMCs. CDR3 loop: CASRGLETGSGNTIYF. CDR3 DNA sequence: TGTGCCAGTAGGGGCCTTGAGACAGGCTCTGGAAACACCATATATTTT.